Presented here are 32 T cell receptor beta chains from one specimen sequenced in a study of CD8 T cells in Susac syndrome. A quantity of about 0.45 to 1 ug RNA underwent reverse transcription using random hexamers. Each CDR3 protein is one row after TCRdb ran MiXCR on the immunoSEQ multiplex PCR reads. In the table there are some 150,000 distinct CDR3 sequences, approximately 94% of which are singletons. Sequenced input: CD4+ T cells from PBMCs. These receptors came from a human donor in good health.

This rearrangement joins TRBV10-1 to TRBJ1-1, with D unclear. Germline V lookup: CDR1 WNHNN, CDR2 SYGVQD (reference sequence). V lost 3 bases, J lost 4 bases, and 9 bases lay in between. The CDR3 has 13 amino acids. CDR3 residues: CASSEGGLTEAFF. DNA of the CDR3: TGCGCCAGCAGTGAAGGAGGACTCACTGAAGCTTTCTTT.

This rearrangement joins TRBV2 to TRBJ2-3, with TRBD2 matching 10 bases. The CDR3 runs 16 residues. Trimming at V came to 0 bases and at J to 4 bases, leaving 4 bases not matched to a gene. Looked up from germline, CDR1 is SNHLY and CDR2 is FYNNEI. The CDR3 protein is CASSEAGTSAADTQYF. For the CDR3, the DNA is TGTGCCAGCAGTGAAGCTGGGACTAGCGCGGCAGATACGCAGTATTTT.

The genes are TRBV2 and TRBJ2-1; 8 bases match TRBD1. Germline CDR1 and CDR2: SNHLY and FYNNEI. V trimming: 2 bases; J trimming: 6 bases; junction bases outside the gene matches: 9. This CDR3 region has 16 residues. In nucleotides, the CDR3 is TGTGCCAGCAGTGAACAAGGACAGGGTATGGGCAATGAGCAGTTCTTC. Amino acids: CASSEQGQGMGNEQFF.

This sequence joins TRBV7-8 and TRBJ2-4, with unresolved D. The V and J ends lost 4 bases and 0 bases respectively, with 13 bases between them. CDR3 length: 16 amino acids. CDR1 and CDR2 from the germline V gene are SGHVS and FQNEAQ. CDR3 residues: CASSSGGDLAKNIQYF. As DNA, the CDR3 is TGTGCCAGCAGCTCAGGCGGCGATCTAGCCAAAAACATTCAGTACTTC.

The chain recombines TRBV3-1 with TRBJ1-1; D is uncertain. This CDR3 has 13 amino acids. Between the trimmed V and J ends, which lost 1 base and 0 bases, there was a span of 3 bases. Germline CDR1 and CDR2: LGHDT and YNNKEL (reference sequence). The CDR3 reads CASSQVLNTEAFF. Written as DNA, the CDR3 is TGTGCCAGCAGCCAAGTATTGAACACTGAAGCTTTCTTT.

This chain uses TRBV3-1 with TRBJ2-1; 15 nucleotides agree with TRBD2. The CDR3 runs to 17 residues. Germline CDR1 is LGHDT and CDR2 is YNNKEL (reference sequence). After removal of 1 base from V and 5 bases from J, the junction contained 3 bases not matched to a gene. CDR3 nucleotides: TGTGCCAGCAGCCAAGGAGGACTAGCGGGAGGGCACAATGAGCAGTTCTTC. Translated: CASSQGGLAGGHNEQFF.

V and J are TRBV18 and TRBJ2-2; a possible D gene is TRBD2 (6 bases). Between the trimmed V and J ends, which lost 3 bases and 2 bases, there was a span of 13 bases. The germline CDR1 and CDR2 sequences are KGHSH and LQKENI. The CDR3 extends over 16 amino acids. The CDR3 nucleotides are TGTGCCAGCTCACCGATCGAGGGAGGAAACACCGGGGAGCTGTTTTTT. Its translation is CASSPIEGGNTGELFF.

The CDR3, as DNA: TGCAGTGCTAGAGGCAGGACTAGCGGGAGTCGCCCTTACTCCTACAATGAGCAGTTCTTC. Protein product: CSARGRTSGSRPYSYNEQFF. The chain couples TRBV20-1 to TRBJ2-1, with 13 bases fitting TRBD2. The V gene end was trimmed by 1 base and the J gene end by 0 bases; junction bases not matched to a gene: 12. Germline CDR1 DFQATT, CDR2 SNEGSKA (reference sequence). The CDR3 sequence is 20 residues long.

This clonotype was observed a single time. The J gene is TRBJ2-7, the V gene TRBV10-3; perhaps TRBD2 as D (6 bases). The germline gives CDR1 ENHRY, CDR2 SYGVKD. The CDR3 has 13 residues. Between the trimmed V and J ends, which lost 7 bases and 7 bases, there was a span of 17 bases. The CDR3 DNA reads as TGTGCCATCACCGGCGGGGCAGGGAGGGAGCAGTACTTC. It encodes CAITGGAGREQYF.

V is TRBV7-9 and J is TRBJ2-7; unclear D gene. Trimming shortened V by 7 bases and J by 13 bases, and 11 bases separated the two germline ends. This CDR3 has 9 residues. Germline loops: CDR1 SEHNR, CDR2 FQNEAQ (reference sequence). The chain's CDR3 is CASTNRIYF. CDR3 DNA sequence: TGTGCCAGCACCAATAGAATCTACTTC.

The rearrangement links TRBV19 to TRBJ1-2; D unresolved. From germline, CDR1 is LNHDA and CDR2 SQIVND (reference sequence). The V and J ends lost 5 bases and 4 bases respectively, with 14 bases between them. This CDR3 comprises 14 residues. The CDR3: CASSLMDGRYGYTF. In nucleotides, the CDR3 is TGTGCCAGTAGTTTAATGGACGGTCGCTATGGCTACACCTTC.

The gene calls are TRBV5-1 and TRBJ2-7; 9 nucleotides match TRBD1. The germline gives CDR1 SGHRS, CDR2 YFSETQ. The CDR3 sequence is 16 residues long. The V and J ends lost 4 bases and 0 bases, in that order; junction bases with no gene match: 8. The CDR3 reads CASSTRQGDGSYEQYF. The CDR3 region has the DNA TGCGCCAGCAGCACAAGACAGGGGGATGGCTCCTACGAGCAGTACTTC. Full variable domain (outside the CDR3, taken from reference TRBV5-1 and TRBJ2-7): KAGVTQTPRYLIKTRGQQVTLSCSPISGHRSVSWYQQTPGQGLQFLFEYFSETQRNKGNFPGRFSGRQFSNSRSEMNVSTLELGDSALYLCASSTRQGDGSYEQYFGPGTRLTVT.

Here the CDR3 reads CASSLTPTSGTRNNEQFF. As DNA, the CDR3 is TGTGCCAGCAGCTTAACGCCTACTAGCGGGACAAGAAACAATGAGCAGTTCTTC. The chain links TRBV7-3 to TRBJ2-1; TRBD2 aligns across 10 bases. From germline, CDR1 is SGHTA and CDR2 FQGTGA. The CDR3 consists of 18 residues. V trimming: 0 bases; J trimming: 5 bases; junction bases outside the gene matches: 10.

This clonotype was seen only once. The chain couples TRBV20-1 to TRBJ2-4; D is undetermined. Looked up from germline, CDR1 is DFQATT and CDR2 is SNEGSKA (reference sequence). V dropped 1 base and J dropped 7 bases, with 2 bases sitting between them. The CDR3 totals 10 residues. The CDR3 sequence: CSARANIQYF. The CDR3 nucleotides read TGCAGTGCTAGAGCGAACATTCAGTACTTC.

J is TRBJ2-5 and V is TRBV7-7; perhaps TRBD1 as D (5 bases). This CDR3 has 14 amino acids. The germline CDR1 and CDR2 sequences are SSHAT and FNYEAQ (reference sequence). Trimming cost V 5 bases and J 0 bases, with 10 bases left between them. CDR3 loop: CASSEQGYQETQYF. Here the CDR3 DNA reads TGTGCCAGCAGCGAGCAGGGCTACCAAGAGACCCAGTACTTC.

V is TRBV7-9 and J is TRBJ2-5, with 11 positions matching TRBD2. Germline V lookup: CDR1 SEHNR, CDR2 FQNEAQ (reference sequence). The J segment lost 3 bases and the V segment lost 1 base, leaving 10 bases of the junction unmatched. The CDR3 extends over 18 amino acids. The chain's CDR3 is CASSLVGFTSGSEETQYF. In DNA, the CDR3 is TGTGCCAGCAGCTTAGTTGGGTTTACTAGCGGGAGTGAAGAGACCCAGTACTTC.

This clonotype was detected only once. The J gene is TRBJ2-5, the V gene TRBV10-3; D may be TRBD1 (5 bases). CDR3 length equals 14 residues. The germline V and J ends were trimmed by 10 bases and 4 bases, with 19 bases remaining between them. Looked up from germline, CDR1 is ENHRY and CDR2 is SYGVKD. The CDR3 here is CATNRQGGGETQYF. The CDR3 coding sequence is TGTGCCACAAATAGGCAGGGTGGTGGAGAGACCCAGTACTTC.

V gene TRBV30 combines with J gene TRBJ1-1; D gene unclear. CDR3 size: 12 residues. CDR1 is GTSNPN, CDR2 SVGIG, per germline (reference sequence). V shed 1 base and J shed 8 bases, with 11 bases lying between them. For the CDR3, the DNA is TGTGCCTGGAGTGATTTCGCGACAGAAGCTTTCTTT. The encoded protein is CAWSDFATEAFF.

V gene TRBV3-1 combines with J gene TRBJ2-3; D might be TRBD2 (6 bases). The CDR3 has 10 residues. Per germline, CDR1 LGHDT and CDR2 YNNKEL (reference sequence). Trimming removed 8 bases at V and 9 bases at J, with 9 bases between. The CDR3 protein is CASAGPTQYF. The CDR3 DNA sequence: TGTGCCAGCGCGGGGCCGACGCAGTATTTT.

This chain uses TRBV6-1 with TRBJ2-7; TRBD1 matches at 7 bases. V was clipped by 10 bases and J by 2 bases; unmatched bases: 14. CDR1 and CDR2 from the germline V gene are MNHNS and SASEGT. This CDR3 is 15 amino acids long. For the CDR3, the DNA is TGTGCCAACACCCTACTTGAGGGGGCCACCTACGAGCAGTACTTC. This gives the protein CANTLLEGATYEQYF.

V usage is TRBV24-1 and J usage is TRBJ2-1; tentatively, D is TRBD2 (6 bases). Germline values: CDR1 KGHDR, CDR2 SFDVKD. V gave up 3 bases and J gave up 0 bases, with 20 bases separating them. The CDR3 runs 19 residues. The CDR3 is CATSDVGLGGPDSYNEQFF. CDR3 sequence (DNA): TGTGCCACCAGTGATGTGGGACTGGGCGGCCCCGACTCCTACAATGAGCAGTTCTTC.

This clonotype was picked up one time. This chain joins TRBV18 and TRBJ2-3, with a tentative D call TRBD2 (6 bases). V lost 3 bases, J lost 0 bases, and 10 bases lay in between. The CDR3 totals 15 residues. The germline CDR1 and CDR2 sequences are KGHSH and LQKENI. In nucleotides, the CDR3 is TGTGCCAGCTCACCCCGACTAGATAGCACAGATACGCAGTATTTT. Translated: CASSPRLDSTDTQYF. Using reference TRBV18 and TRBJ2-3 for the parts outside the CDR3, the full variable domain is NAGVMQNPRHLVRRRGQEARLRCSPMKGHSHVYWYRQLPEEGLKFMVYLQKENIIDESGMPKERFSAEFPKEGPSILRIQQVVRGDSAAYFCASSPRLDSTDTQYFGPGTRLTVL.

This clonotype was detected once. The CDR3 region is CASSYSTARETQYF. For the CDR3, the DNA is TGTGCCAGCAGTTACTCTACAGCTCGAGAGACCCAGTACTTC. The chain couples TRBV6-5 to TRBJ2-5; D remains unclear. The CDR3 covers 14 residues. The V and J ends lost 0 bases and 4 bases respectively, with 9 bases between them. Per the germline V gene, CDR1 is MNHEY and CDR2 is SVGAGI.

This rearrangement joins TRBV29-1 to TRBJ2-5, with D possibly called TRBD1 or TRBD2 (5 bases each). V was shortened by 8 bases and J by 9 bases, with 22 bases between the two germline ends. CDR1 is SQVTM and CDR2 is ANQGSEA in the germline V gene. This CDR3 comprises 13 residues. CDR3 amino acids: CSYFPPGRTSQYF. The CDR3 region has the DNA TGCAGCTATTTTCCCCCGGGGCGAACGTCCCAGTACTTC.

V gene TRBV7-3 combines with J gene TRBJ2-1, with D maybe TRBD2 (5 bases). The length of the CDR3 is 13 residues. Germline V CDR1 and CDR2: SGHTA, FQGTGA. The V end was cut by 2 bases, the J end by 4 bases, with 6 bases between. CDR3 sequence (DNA): TGTGCCAGCAGCTTACTAGCTTACAATGAGCAGTTCTTC. Protein sequence: CASSLLAYNEQFF.

The chain recombines TRBV7-6 with TRBJ1-5; the D gene is possibly TRBD1 (6 bases). The V end lost 6 bases, the J end lost 7 bases, and 16 bases lay between the germline ends. The CDR3 extends over 14 amino acids. Germline values: CDR1 SGHVS, CDR2 FNYEAQ. This CDR3 reads CASSSIGGDQPQHF. Here the CDR3 DNA reads TGTGCCAGCAGTTCTATAGGGGGGGACCAGCCCCAGCATTTT.

The chain carries TRBV6-6 and TRBJ2-5; D ambiguous. With 6 bases removed from V and 0 bases from J, the gap between germline ends came to 14 bases. The V gene's germline CDR1 is MNHNY and CDR2 SVGAGI (reference sequence). The CDR3 is 15 residues long. CDR3 sequence (DNA): TGTGCCAGCAGCCCGTTTGGGGTTTACCAAGAGACCCAGTACTTC. This sequence encodes CASSPFGVYQETQYF.

V gene TRBV30 combines with J gene TRBJ1-1; D is perhaps TRBD1 (6 bases). In germline, CDR1 is GTSNPN, CDR2 SVGIG (reference sequence). The CDR3 is 17 amino acids. V was shortened by 0 bases and J by 4 bases, with 21 bases between the two germline ends. The CDR3 region is CAWSVRGGHLRGTEAFF. CDR3 DNA: TGTGCCTGGAGTGTAAGGGGGGGACACCTTCGGGGCACTGAAGCTTTCTTT.

The chain couples TRBV5-6 to TRBJ1-5; maybe TRBD1 (5 bases). Germline V gives CDR1 SGHDT, CDR2 YYEEEE. The CDR3 length is 15 residues. V was pared by 1 base and J by 1 base, with 9 bases between. Here the CDR3 DNA reads TGTGCCAGCAGCTTGCAAGGGGTGAGCAATCAGCCCCAGCATTTT. Protein product: CASSLQGVSNQPQHF.

V is TRBV20-1 and J is TRBJ2-3; 8 bases are shared with TRBD2. V lost 3 bases, J lost 2 bases, and 7 bases stayed unmatched. The germline gives CDR1 DFQATT, CDR2 SNEGSKA (reference sequence). There are 15 residues in the CDR3. The CDR3 region is CSARKAGVITDTQYF. CDR3 in DNA: TGCAGTGCTAGGAAAGCGGGGGTTATCACAGATACGCAGTATTTT.

The chain has TRBV6-5 and TRBJ2-5, with 9 bases that match TRBD1. The CDR3 totals 16 residues. With V trimmed by 1 base and J by 2 bases, 5 bases remained unmatched. Germline assignment: CDR1 MNHEY and CDR2 SVGAGI. The CDR3 region has the DNA TGTGCCAGCAGTTACTTCCTTGGACAGGGGCAAGAGACCCAGTACTTC. Amino acid sequence: CASSYFLGQGQETQYF.

The chain has TRBV7-2 and TRBJ2-3; D not certain. This CDR3 comprises 15 residues. V dropped 0 bases and J dropped 5 bases, with 12 bases sitting between them. Germline assignment: CDR1 SGHTA and CDR2 FQGNSA. The CDR3 sequence is CASSLAPITRDTQYF. CDR3 nucleotide sequence: TGTGCCAGCAGCTTAGCTCCAATTACAAGAGATACGCAGTATTTT.